These T cell receptor beta chains were read from a single sample in a study of T cell repertoires in cytomegalovirus infection. Each CDR3 protein is one row after TCRdb ran MiXCR on the reads. The sample contains roughly 350,000 distinct CDR3 sequences, about a third of which appear only once. What these receptors recognize is not known. The specimen was cultured PBMCs, collected from culture after CMV antigen stimulation. The receptors shown here come from a human donor in good health (CMV status not recorded). Some clones in this sample may be carry-over from other donors' samples. Each CDR3 is given with its conserved first and last residue. A D gene is named only where the DNA matches it firmly. Size is omitted from some rows. Given values are once, few, many or a class for expanded clones.

D	J	V	size	CDR3	DNA
TRBD2	TRBJ2-5	TRBV4-1	.	CASSQDQREGETQYF	TGCGCCAGCAGCCAAGACCAGCGGGAGGGAGAGACCCAGTACTTC
.	TRBJ2-7	TRBV19	.	CASSMRGRLDEQYF	TGTGCCAGTAGTATGCGGGGGCGCCTCGACGAGCAGTACTTC
TRBD2	TRBJ2-1	TRBV25-1	few	CASSRTSGGPNEQFF	TGTGCCAGCAGCCGGACTAGCGGGGGGCCCAATGAGCAGTTCTTC
.	TRBJ2-7	TRBV28	few	CASSGTSGLRTYEQYF	TGTGCCAGCAGTGGGACCTCGGGACTCAGAACCTACGAGCAGTACTTC
.	TRBJ1-1	TRBV6-2/TRBV6-3	.	CASSFRDGFMNTEAFF	TGTGCCAGCAGTTTCCGGGACGGTTTCATGAACACTGAAGCTTTCTTT
TRBD1	TRBJ2-1	TRBV28	.	CASGEGTVLYNEQFF	TGTGCCAGCGGAGAGGGGACAGTTCTCTACAATGAGCAGTTCTTC
TRBD2	TRBJ2-5	TRBV7-9	.	CASSPDSGRLETQYF	TGTGCCAGCAGCCCTGATAGCGGGAGGCTAGAGACCCAGTACTTC
.	TRBJ1-2	TRBV27	once	CASSFLTEVFNYGYTF	TGTGCCAGCAGTTTCCTCACAGAAGTCTTTAACTATGGCTACACCTTC
.	TRBJ1-4	TRBV7-9	.	CASSLGRGNEKLFF	TGTGCCAGCAGCTTAGGACGGGGAAATGAAAAACTGTTTTTT
.	TRBJ2-3	TRBV24-1	few	CATADTTSTDTQYF	TGTGCCACAGCGGACACGACTAGCACAGATACGCAGTATTTT
.	TRBJ2-3	TRBV7-9	many	CASSSIAGLGSDTQYF	TGTGCCAGCAGCTCGATTGCAGGGTTAGGGTCAGATACGCAGTATTTT
TRBD1	TRBJ1-6	TRBV28	few	CASSFRQGARSYNSPLHF	TGTGCCAGCAGTTTCCGACAGGGGGCCCGCTCCTATAATTCACCCCTCCACTTT
TRBD1	TRBJ2-1	TRBV18	.	CASSPIPTGDEQFF	TGTGCCAGCTCACCTATCCCGACAGGGGATGAGCAGTTCTTC
TRBD1	TRBJ1-5	TRBV6-6	.	CASRPRDRGLPYNQPQHF	TGTGCCAGCAGGCCCCGGGACAGGGGTCTACCTTACAATCAGCCCCAGCATTTT
.	TRBJ1-1	TRBV12-3/TRBV12-4	.	CASSSPPGQVGTEAFF	TGTGCCAGCAGCTCTCCACCCGGGCAGGTGGGCACTGAAGCTTTCTTT
TRBD2	TRBJ2-1	TRBV7-2	many	CASSPGTSGAWGEQFF	TGTGCCAGCAGCCCCGGGACTAGCGGGGCCTGGGGTGAGCAGTTCTTC
TRBD2	TRBJ2-3	TRBV7-9	.	CASSLSGLAGFADTQYF	TGTGCCAGCAGCTTATCGGGACTAGCGGGATTCGCAGATACGCAGTATTTT
TRBD1	TRBJ2-1	TRBV7-2	few	CASSRDRINEQFF	TGTGCCAGCTCTCGGGACAGGATAAATGAGCAGTTCTTC
.	TRBJ1-2	TRBV19	.	CASSFYGGYTF	TGTGCCAGTAGTTTTTACGGTGGCTACACCTTC